This T cell receptor (beta chain) originates from a study of siplizumab effects on memory and regulatory T cells (dated by TCRdb to between 2019 and 2020). About the full investigation: The effect of the anti-CD2 antibody siplizumab on alloreactive T-cell subsets was examined in allogeneic mixed lymphocyte reactions constructed from human PBMCs.

Measured from the cysteine to the phenylalanine, the CDR3 is 13 residues long. Just the 39-base CDR3 DNA is kept, in frame starting at base 1. Sorted unstimulated T cells and proliferating T cells recovered from mixed lymphocyte reactions underwent TCRbeta CDR3 sequencing. Fresh whole blood from nine to ten HLA-typed healthy donors was used as the source from which PBMCs were isolated. The full study reports these points: No functional confirmation was obtained for the suppressive function of proliferating Tregs from siplizumab cultures. The cumulative frequency of alloreactive sequences traceable to unstimulated CD4+ memory T cells was significantly reduced by siplizumab. In reactions with siplizumab, an average of about 69% of mappable alloreactive CD4+ clones were Treg-derived, compared with 25% to 30% in control reactions. Compared with memory T cells, unstimulated naive T cells appeared more diverse, and naive cells seemed to make a substantial contribution to the alloresponse. Because sequences at frequencies below about 10^-5 were poorly captured, only a minor fraction of alloreactive clones could be mapped back to unstimulated subsets. A naive or memory phenotype could not be assigned to roughly 75-96% of proliferating CD4+ or CD8+ clones.

About this clone itself: Its antigen remains unidentified. No base quality information exists; no much larger clone differs at one position.

Receptor libraries were prepared by the immunoSEQ multiplex PCR assay. About 10^5 TCR templates per sample were assayed on the deep sequencing platform. Genomic DNA extracted from sorted T cells was used for TCRbeta CDR3 sequencing. The paper's processing steps were these. The R programming language was used for clonal analysis of TCRbeta CDR3 data. Alloreactive CD4+ and CD8+ clones were identified by comparing unstimulated samples to CFSE-low samples taken after the reaction. Regulatory or non-regulatory origin of alloreactive CD4+ clones was assigned by matching sequences to the sorted unstimulated Treg and non-Treg repertoires. TCRdb limited this immuneACCESS table to in-frame rearrangements with V and J called. A share of clones is missing; checked studies link under half to unresolved V genes, and the rest is unexplained. V and J calls and clone size follow that table, whereas D and trimming were derived from the DNA. This sample has about 100,000 clones in its table, and about 90% of those were observed once. The ten largest clones add up to 0.13% to 0.15% of the sample.

The rearrangement combines TRBV21-1 with TRBJ2-7; TRBD1 is the table's D call and was not checked against the DNA. TRBV21-1 is annotated as a pseudogene. The clonotype was recovered from a human donor in good health. The sample was CD4+ T cells sorted from blood. The CDR3 amino acid sequence is: CARRDTYSYEQYF. Read as DNA, the sequence is TGTGCCAGGAGGGACACCTACTCCTACGAGCAGTACTTC.